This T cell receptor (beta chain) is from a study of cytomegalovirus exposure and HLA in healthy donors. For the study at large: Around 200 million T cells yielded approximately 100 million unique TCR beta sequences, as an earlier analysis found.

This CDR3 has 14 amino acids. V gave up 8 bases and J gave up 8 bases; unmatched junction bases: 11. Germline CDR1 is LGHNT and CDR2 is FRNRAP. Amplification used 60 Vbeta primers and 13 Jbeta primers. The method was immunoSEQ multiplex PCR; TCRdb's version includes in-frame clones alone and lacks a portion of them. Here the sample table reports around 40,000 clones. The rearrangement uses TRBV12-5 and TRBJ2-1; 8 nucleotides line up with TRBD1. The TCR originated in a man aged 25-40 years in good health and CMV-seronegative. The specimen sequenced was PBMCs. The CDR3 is CASQWAGGGYEQFF. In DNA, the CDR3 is TGTGCTAGTCAATGGGCAGGGGGCGGCTATGAGCAGTTCTTC.